Given below is one T cell receptor (beta chain) in context. This clonotype turned up a few times. The clone's antigen remains unknown. Base qualities are not recorded, but no much larger clone differs from it by a single base. This record belongs to a study of identical twins (dated by TCRdb to between 2015 and 2016). At the level of the whole study: To test whether fetal clonotypes persist, the study used deep sequencing on TCR alpha and beta repertoires from monozygotic twins, unrelated adults of various ages, and cord blood. To rule out contamination, the twin experiments were replicated at different times with different library preparation protocols. What the work shows at the level of the full study, not this receptor alone: Compared with coincidental sharing between unrelated individuals, out-of-frame TCR alpha sequences shared between twins showed an excess of sequences with low generation probability. Out-of-frame TCR alpha sharing in monozygotic twins was systematically underestimated by recombination models, whereas sharing between unrelated individuals was in agreement with the recombination models. Invariant T cells such as MAIT and iNKT could partly confound zero-insertion analyses, although diverse VJ usage argued against such confounding for most clonotypes. Abundant cord blood beta clonotypes had fewer insertions, young adult naive repertoires showed a similar but weaker trend, and memory repertoires showed no such trend. The excess sharing between twins in beta out-of-frame sequences was weaker because fewer shared sequences reduced the signal-to-noise ratio. Because the same donors could not be followed over many years, conclusions were based on cross-sectional statistical analysis.

Between the V and J ends, shortened by 4 bases and 5 bases respectively, the junction contains 22 bases. From the cysteine through the phenylalanine, the CDR3 covers 17 amino acids. The entry retains the CDR3 DNA only, 51 bases that are in frame from base 1. From the germline V gene, CDR1 is SGHVS and CDR2 is FNYEAQ. All donors were healthy Caucasians. The twin cohort comprised three pairs of female monozygotic twins, all aged roughly 18 to 30 years. Positive isolation kits from Invitrogen were used to isolate CD4+ and CD8+ T cell populations. The library was produced with 5' RACE. Sequencing took place on an Illumina HiSeq 2000. Template switching introduced a universal primer binding site; the final cDNA contained a unique molecular identifier, enabling accurate counting of TCR cDNA molecules. Specific primers in the conserved constant-segment region were used to synthesize first-strand cDNA for TCR alpha and beta chains. To control for contamination, every cDNA library was double barcoded, receiving both a SMART-Mk sample barcode and Illumina barcodes. Two successive PCR steps introduced TruSeq adapter sequences along with Illumina sample barcodes. Sequencing of the TCR alpha and beta cDNA libraries was done on the Illumina HiSeq platform using custom primers. As for the original processing: Raw reads were processed with MiGEC to extract unique molecular identifiers, and MiXCR was used to determine CDR3 positions. For each individual, recombination models were inferred using an EM algorithm with the repgenHMM and IGoR tools. The tcR package in R was used for shared clonotype analysis, with sharing normalized by the product of cloneset sizes. Out-of-frame nonproductive sequences were analyzed to study raw recombination free of thymic and clonal selection effects. TCRdb reprocessing: public reads trimmed at Q25 with fastp, clones called with MiXCR, in-frame beta chains kept. Each CDR3 protein appears once, grouped with its most common genes and DNA. These V and J calls are TCRdb output, not the study's own analysis. The sample includes 250,000 to 350,000 distinct CDR3 sequences, with roughly 10% observed a single time. The top ten constitute 7% to 8.5% of the sample.

The same sample was also studied in work on yellow fever vaccine responses in identical twins. Looking at the second paper: The authors reported that the T cell response to vaccination in identical twins appeared partly convergent and partly personalized. In identical twins, the study followed T cell clones that responded to the vaccine with precision.

The origin of this receptor is a woman aged 18-29 years in good health. In this chain, TRBV7-6 is recombined with TRBJ2-3, with no reliable assignment of the D segment. Sequenced material: CD8+ T cells sorted from blood. The nucleotides read TGTGCCAGCAGCTCGCCCACACAAGGATCGGCTTTAGATACGCAGTATTTT. This encodes CASSSPTQGSALDTQYF.